These 23 T cell receptor beta chains were all obtained from the same sample, sequenced in a study of cytomegalovirus exposure and HLA in healthy donors. This PCR relied on a set of 60 Vbeta primers and 13 Jbeta primers. Assay used: immunoSEQ multiplex PCR; TCRdb lists only in-frame clones, some missing. The table includes 95,000 to 130,000 clones, 60% to 85% detected once. The sequencing input was PBMCs. Source of these receptors: a woman aged 18-30 years in good health and CMV-seronegative.

The genes are TRBV4-1 and TRBJ2-7, with 7 bases identical to TRBD2. V was clipped by 2 bases and J by 4 bases; unmatched bases: 5. Per the germline V gene, CDR1 is MGHRA and CDR2 is YSYEKL. The CDR3 is 14 amino acids. The CDR3 sequence: CASSQSRLAYEQYF. CDR3 DNA sequence: TGCGCCAGCAGCCAAAGCCGACTAGCTTACGAGCAGTACTTC.

As to this clone: The junction departs from the called germline gene at one end, perhaps through a read error. The chain recombines TRBV6-5 with TRBJ1-1, with TRBD1 identical over 8 bases. CDR1 MNHEY and CDR2 SVGAGI come from the germline V gene. The CDR3 length is 14 residues. The chain's CDR3 is CASRDRVLNAEAFF. DNA of the CDR3: TGTGCCAGCAGGGACAGGGTTTTGAACGCTGAAGCTTTCTTT.

The V gene is TRBV28, the J gene TRBJ2-2, with 7 bases lining up with TRBD1. J lost 6 bases, V lost 5 bases, and 6 bases had no gene match. Germline V gene data show CDR1 as MDHEN and CDR2 as SYDVKM. This CDR3 spans 14 amino acids. In nucleotides, the CDR3 is TGTGCCAGCAGTCTAGGGGGCGCCCCCGGGGAGCTGTTTTTT. Translation gives CASSLGGAPGELFF.

The V gene is TRBV7-9, the J gene TRBJ2-7; maybe TRBD1 (5 bases). There are 14 residues in the CDR3. In germline, CDR1 is SEHNR, CDR2 FQNEAQ (reference sequence). The ends were cut back, 1 base at V and 2 bases at J, with 9 bases in the middle. The CDR3, as DNA: TGTGCCAGCAGCTTAGTACAGGCAACCTACGAGCAGTACTTC. Its protein product is CASSLVQATYEQYF.

The chain couples TRBV29-1 to TRBJ1-2, with D maybe TRBD1 (6 bases). The CDR3 is 17 amino acids. The germline CDR1 and CDR2 sequences are SQVTM and ANQGSEA. V lost 1 base to trimming and J lost 2 bases, with 20 bases between them. The CDR3: CSVEVGGASEANYGYTF. In nucleotides, the CDR3 is TGCAGCGTTGAAGTGGGGGGGGCATCTGAGGCAAACTATGGCTACACCTTC.

This chain links TRBV7-9 with TRBJ2-2; 10 positions agree with TRBD1. J lost 3 bases, V lost 5 bases, and 6 bases had no gene match. The CDR3 contains 16 residues. Germline CDR1 and CDR2: SEHNR and FQNEAQ (reference sequence). CDR3 residues: CASSAFGTGDTGELFF. The CDR3 DNA follows: TGTGCCAGCAGCGCGTTCGGGACAGGGGACACCGGGGAGCTGTTTTTT.

V is TRBV19 and J is TRBJ1-4; 7 positions agree with TRBD1. The junction had 3 bases not matched to a gene; V was cut back by 4 bases and J by 1 base. This CDR3 has 15 residues. CDR1 is LNHDA, CDR2 SQIVND, per germline (reference sequence). This chain's CDR3 is CASSKRTGTNEKLFF. The CDR3 nucleotides read TGTGCCAGTAGTAAGCGGACAGGAACTAATGAAAAACTGTTTTTT.

V and J are TRBV5-6 and TRBJ1-4, with 9 positions matching TRBD1. The CDR3 is 13 amino acids. Trimming at V came to 2 bases and at J to 8 bases, leaving 1 base not matched to a gene. Germline CDR1 reads SGHDT; CDR2 reads YYEEEE. CDR3 in DNA: TGTGCCAGCAGCTTTACAGGGGGCGAAAAACTGTTTTTT. Its translation is CASSFTGGEKLFF.

V usage is TRBV4-1 and J usage is TRBJ1-6, with 8 bases lining up with TRBD1. CDR3 length: 15 amino acids. Germline trimming cut 3 bases from V and 7 bases from J; bases unmatched to any gene: 5. The germline gives CDR1 MGHRA, CDR2 YSYEKL. CDR3 nucleotides: TGCGCCAGCAGCCAGCCGACAGGGGCCAATTCACCCCTCCACTTT. Protein product: CASSQPTGANSPLHF.

The V call is TRBV6-1, the J call TRBJ1-2, with 9 bases identical to TRBD1. This CDR3 is built from 12 residues. Germline loops: CDR1 MNHNS, CDR2 SASEGT. V shed 6 bases, J shed 5 bases, and the junction held 1 base outside the gene matches. For the CDR3, the DNA is TGTGCCAGCAGAGGACAGGGGTATGGCTACACCTTC. It encodes CASRGQGYGYTF.

The V call is TRBV7-2, the J call TRBJ2-7, with 9 bases identical to TRBD1. CDR1 and CDR2 from the germline V gene are SGHTA and FQGNSA. With 5 bases clipped from V and 1 base from J, the junction kept 3 bases outside the gene matches. This CDR3 contains 14 residues. The CDR3 is CASSPQGASYEQYF. The CDR3, as DNA: TGTGCCAGCAGCCCACAGGGGGCGTCCTACGAGCAGTACTTC.

The V and J genes are TRBV27 and TRBJ2-7; D is perhaps TRBD2 (6 bases). The ends were cut back, 3 bases at V and 2 bases at J, with 14 bases in the middle. This CDR3 is 15 amino acids long. Germline V gene sequence: CDR1 MNHEY, CDR2 SMNVEV (reference sequence). The CDR3 DNA is TGTGCCAGCAGTTTCGGGGCGGGGAGGACCTACGAGCAGTACTTC. Its protein product is CASSFGAGRTYEQYF.

The V gene is TRBV7-2, the J gene TRBJ2-3, with 8 bases fitting TRBD2. The V gene's germline CDR1 is SGHTA and CDR2 FQGNSA. J gave up 4 bases and V 4 bases, and 13 bases lay outside the gene matches. This CDR3 spans 17 amino acids. CDR3 amino acids: CASSSRRLAGGADTQYF. The CDR3 region has the DNA TGTGCCAGCAGCTCTCGACGGCTAGCGGGTGGGGCAGATACGCAGTATTTT.

The gene calls are TRBV14 and TRBJ1-2; D is unclear. CDR1 and CDR2 (germline): SGHDN, FVKESK. Trimming shortened V by 3 bases and J by 9 bases, and 8 bases separated the two germline ends. This CDR3 spans 11 amino acids. The CDR3 reads CASSQRGSYTF. CDR3 in DNA: TGTGCCAGCAGCCAGCGGGGAAGCTACACCTTC.

This clone came up a few times. This chain connects TRBV28 to TRBJ1-1; D unresolved. Trimming took 8 bases from V and 3 from J, leaving 13 bases between them. This CDR3 is built from 13 residues. Germline assignment: CDR1 MDHEN and CDR2 SYDVKM. The CDR3 sequence is CASQTYLDTEAFF. The CDR3 DNA sequence: TGTGCCAGCCAAACATATCTGGACACTGAAGCTTTCTTT.

The V gene is TRBV5-4, the J gene TRBJ1-3; D uncertain. CDR1 SGHNT and CDR2 YYREEE come from the germline V gene (reference sequence). V lost 3 bases, J lost 1 base, and 8 bases lay in between. The CDR3 is 14 residues long. This chain's CDR3 is CASSSGGSGNTIYF. The CDR3 DNA reads as TGTGCCAGCAGCTCCGGAGGTTCTGGAAACACCATATATTTT.

The rearrangement links TRBV7-3 to TRBJ1-2; a possible D gene is TRBD1 (6 bases). Germline CDR1 and CDR2: SGHTA and FQGTGA. Trimming pared 3 bases from V and 6 bases from J, leaving 14 bases between. CDR3 size: 14 residues. In DNA, the CDR3 is TGTGCCAGCAGCTTGGGGACAAACCCACATGGCTACACCTTC. It is translated as CASSLGTNPHGYTF.

As for this clone: Germline is not matched at one junction end, which may reflect a read error. The chain recombines TRBV2 with TRBJ2-1; 8 bases are a match to TRBD1. CDR3 length: 16 residues. CDR1 is SNHLY, CDR2 FYNNEI, per germline. The CDR3 sequence: CATSQFVDRAYNEQFF. As DNA, the CDR3 is TGTGCCACCAGTCAATTTGTGGACAGGGCCTACAATGAGCAGTTCTTC.

A few counts support this clone. The rearrangement uses TRBV28 and TRBJ1-2; D gene unclear. V lost 5 bases to trimming and J lost 0 bases, with 7 bases between them. CDR1 and CDR2 (germline): MDHEN, SYDVKM. There are 13 residues in the CDR3. CDR3 residues: CASSGGSNYGYTF. The CDR3 DNA reads as TGTGCCAGCAGTGGAGGATCTAACTATGGCTACACCTTC.

This clone was detected a few times. V is TRBV25-1 and J is TRBJ1-1; D gene uncertain. V lost 3 bases and J lost 12, with 11 bases in between. Germline CDR1 MGHDK, CDR2 SYGVNS. The CDR3 has 11 residues. This chain's CDR3 is CASSDRGASFF. DNA of the CDR3: TGTGCCAGCAGTGACAGAGGCGCGTCTTTCTTT.

V is TRBV7-9 and J is TRBJ1-6; D might be TRBD1 (6 bases). Germline loops: CDR1 SEHNR, CDR2 FQNEAQ (reference sequence). The ends were cut back, 5 bases at V and 6 bases at J, with 17 bases in the middle. This CDR3 is 16 amino acids long. This CDR3 is CASSPLSRGFNSPLHF. The CDR3 DNA follows: TGTGCCAGCAGCCCACTCAGCAGGGGCTTTAATTCACCCCTCCACTTT.

The sample holds one count of this clone. V usage is TRBV7-3 and J usage is TRBJ1-1; 9 nucleotides match TRBD1. From germline, CDR1 is SGHTA and CDR2 FQGTGA. The CDR3 consists of 20 residues. Trimming at V came to 5 bases and at J to 0 bases, leaving 19 bases not matched to a gene. CDR3 sequence reads: CASSRAGQGILKWLNTEAFF. For the CDR3, the DNA is TGTGCCAGCAGCCGTGCGGGACAGGGAATATTGAAATGGTTGAACACTGAAGCTTTCTTT. Combining the CDR3 with reference TRBV7-3 and TRBJ1-1 gives the whole variable domain GAGVSQTPSNKVTEKGKYVELRCDPISGHTALYWYRQSLGQGPEFLIYFQGTGAADDSGLPNDRFFAVRPEGSVSTLKIQRTERGDSAVYLCASSRAGQGILKWLNTEAFFGQGTRLTVV.

The chain combines TRBV27 with TRBJ2-1, with D possibly TRBD2 on 7 matching bases. The CDR3 is 15 amino acids. V was shortened by 2 bases and J by 12 bases, with 20 bases between the two germline ends. CDR1 and CDR2 (germline): MNHEY, SMNVEV (reference sequence). The CDR3 DNA sequence: TGTGCCAGCAGTTTAGGGGGGCGGGGGCTGCTGAGGCAGTTCTTC. Protein: CASSLGGRGLLRQFF.